This TCR beta chain is from a study of CD8+CD57+ T cells in acquired aplastic anemia. TCR beta VDJ and CDR3 profiling used genomic DNA as template. TCRdb re-called the reads with MiXCR, one entry per CDR3 protein. Of about 190,000 distinct CDR3 sequences in the sample, around 45% were seen once. This clonotype was seen repeatedly, ten times or more. Its target is not known. General observations from the study: Patients and controls were not found to differ significantly in CD8+ Simpson's diversity. Sharing between patients and controls was observed for twenty-nine CD8+ CDR3 sequences.

Sequenced patients had shown CD8+CD57+ cell expansion by flow cytometry. Severe acquired aplastic anemia affected all patients. The sample was sorted CD4+, CD8+, or CD8+CD57+ T cells (not recorded which) from PBMCs. This TCR was recovered from a human donor with aplastic anemia.

The CDR3 loop is CSATGGGDPGELFF. Written as DNA, the CDR3 is TGCAGTGCTACGGGAGGGGGCGATCCCGGGGAGCTGTTTTTT. The chain combines TRBV20-1 with TRBJ2-2, with D possibly TRBD2 on 8 matching bases. This CDR3 contains 14 residues. V lost 4 bases, J lost 6 bases, and 15 bases lay in between. From germline, CDR1 is DFQATT and CDR2 SNEGSKA (reference sequence).